The 27 T cell receptor beta chains reported below all come from one sample, sequenced in a study of cytomegalovirus exposure and HLA in healthy donors. PCR involved 60 Vbeta and 13 Jbeta primers. Method: immunoSEQ multiplex PCR; TCRdb's copy keeps in-frame clones and lacks some. The table lists about 140,000 clones, around 82% of them singletons. The material sequenced was PBMCs. These receptors all stem from a man in his fifties in good health and CMV-seronegative.

The CDR3 DNA sequence: TGTGCCAGCAGCCCAGGGGGCGACTATGGCTACACCTTC. Amino acid sequence: CASSPGGDYGYTF. The J gene is TRBJ1-2, the V gene TRBV6-1, with TRBD1 matching over 8 bases. This CDR3 spans 13 amino acids. V trimming: 6 bases; J trimming: 3 bases; junction bases outside the gene matches: 3. CDR1 and CDR2 (germline): MNHNS, SASEGT.

This chain connects TRBV6-5 to TRBJ1-5; D might be TRBD1 (5 bases). The CDR3 covers 14 residues. V was pared by 5 bases and J by 0 bases, with 8 bases between. Germline V gene data show CDR1 as MNHEY and CDR2 as SVGAGI. This CDR3 reads CASSDRNSNQPQHF. The CDR3 nucleotides are TGTGCCAGCAGTGACAGAAATAGCAATCAGCCCCAGCATTTT.

This clone has just a few counts. The chain uses TRBV28 and TRBJ2-7; 9 nucleotides align to TRBD1. J lost 4 bases, V lost 6 bases, and 10 bases had no gene match. Germline CDR1 is MDHEN and CDR2 is SYDVKM. CDR3 size: 15 residues. CDR3 nucleotide sequence: TGTGCCAGCAGCTTGATTGGGACAGGGCTTTACGAGCAGTACTTC. It is translated as CASSLIGTGLYEQYF.

The gene calls are TRBV7-6 and TRBJ2-7, with D perhaps matching TRBD1 (6 bases). Trimming took off 1 base at V and 1 base at J, with 14 bases between the two ends. Per the germline V gene, CDR1 is SGHVS and CDR2 is FNYEAQ. This CDR3 spans 16 amino acids. CDR3 in DNA: TGTGCCAGCAGCTTAGGCCGGGACACACGTTCCTACGAGCAGTACTTC. Translating gives CASSLGRDTRSYEQYF.

The chain recombines TRBV14 with TRBJ1-2; D is perhaps TRBD1 (5 bases). Trimming pared 2 bases from V and 4 bases from J, leaving 17 bases between. Germline CDR1 SGHDN, CDR2 FVKESK. This CDR3 has 16 amino acids. CDR3 sequence: CASSQTTGPEPYGYTF. In nucleotides, the CDR3 is TGTGCCAGCAGCCAAACTACAGGACCCGAGCCCTATGGCTACACCTTC.

This sequence joins TRBV7-9 and TRBJ2-5; D is ambiguous. The CDR3 length is 15 residues. V lost 5 bases and J lost 4, with 17 bases in between. CDR1 is SEHNR and CDR2 is FQNEAQ in the germline V gene (reference sequence). CDR3 sequence reads: CASSPTVLPGETQYF. CDR3 in DNA: TGTGCCAGCAGCCCGACGGTCCTACCGGGAGAGACCCAGTACTTC.

The gene calls are TRBV29-1 and TRBJ2-1; the D gene is possibly TRBD1 (6 bases). V was cut by 5 bases and J by 10 bases, with 21 bases left in between. The length of the CDR3 is 14 residues. The germline V gene has CDR1 SQVTM and CDR2 ANQGSEA. The CDR3 DNA reads TGCAGCGTTTACCCGGGACACTCCTTACGAGAGCAGTTCTTC. Its protein is CSVYPGHSLREQFF.

The rearrangement joins TRBV5-1 to TRBJ1-1; possible D gene TRBD1, 5 bases. The CDR3 length is 15 residues. Germline CDR1 SGHRS, CDR2 YFSETQ. The ends were cut back, 0 bases at V and 4 bases at J, with 13 bases in the middle. The CDR3 reads CASSLVGGTITEAFF. The CDR3 DNA reads TGCGCCAGCAGCTTGGTGGGGGGGACGATCACTGAAGCTTTCTTT.

The J gene is TRBJ2-7, the V gene TRBV11-2; D is unresolved. The V gene lost 1 base and the J gene lost 5 bases, with 12 bases spanning the gap. In germline, CDR1 is SGHAT, CDR2 FQNNGV. The length of the CDR3 is 14 residues. This chain's CDR3 is CASSLGAFGHEQYF. The CDR3 DNA follows: TGTGCCAGCAGCTTAGGGGCATTCGGCCACGAGCAGTACTTC. Looking up the rest from reference TRBV11-2 and TRBJ2-7 gives the full variable domain: EAGVAQSPRYKIIEKRQSVAFWCNPISGHATLYWYQQILGQGPKLLIQFQNNGVVDDSQLPKDRFSAERLKGVDSTLKIQPAKLEDSAVYLCASSLGAFGHEQYFGPGTRLTVT.

This clone has more than one count but fewer than ten. The chain uses TRBV25-1 and TRBJ1-4, with D maybe TRBD1 (5 bases). In germline, CDR1 is MGHDK, CDR2 SYGVNS. CDR3 size: 14 residues. The V end was cut by 5 bases, the J end by 6 bases, with 13 bases between. The CDR3 DNA follows: TGTGCCAGCAGTCCAGGGAGGGGTGATGAAAAACTGTTTTTT. This gives the protein CASSPGRGDEKLFF.

V and J are TRBV13 and TRBJ1-2; tentatively, D is TRBD1 (5 bases). Germline CDR1 is PRHDT and CDR2 is FYEKMQ (reference sequence). The CDR3 runs 15 residues. Deletions cut 2 bases from V and 4 bases from J, with 14 bases between. CDR3 residues: CASSLSGVFRYGYTF. The CDR3, as DNA: TGTGCCAGCAGCTTATCGGGGGTCTTTCGCTATGGCTACACCTTC.

V usage is TRBV29-1 and J usage is TRBJ2-7; tentatively, D is TRBD1 (6 bases). CDR3 length: 13 amino acids. Germline CDR1 reads SQVTM; CDR2 reads ANQGSEA. The V end lost 4 bases, the J end lost 6 bases, and 16 bases lay between the germline ends. The chain's CDR3 is CSVVGGAGSEQYF. CDR3 bases: TGCAGCGTTGTTGGGGGCGCAGGTTCCGAGCAGTACTTC.

This chain connects TRBV7-3 to TRBJ2-3, with 9 bases matching TRBD2. J was trimmed by 1 base and V by 3 bases; bases with no gene match: 8. CDR1 SGHTA and CDR2 FQGTGA come from the germline V gene. This CDR3 contains 17 residues. The CDR3 spells CASSFSDLAGGTDTQYF. The CDR3 nucleotides read TGTGCCAGCAGCTTTTCGGATTTAGCGGGGGGCACAGATACGCAGTATTTT.

The gene calls are TRBV7-2 and TRBJ2-5, with D possibly being TRBD1 (5 bases). CDR1 and CDR2 (germline): SGHTA, FQGNSA. CDR3 length equals 13 residues. V gave up 3 bases and J gave up 2 bases, with 7 bases separating them. In DNA form, the CDR3 reads TGTGCCAGCAGCTTCGCAGGGCAAGAGACCCAGTACTTC. This encodes CASSFAGQETQYF.

The gene calls are TRBV30 and TRBJ1-3, with TRBD1 matching over 7 bases. The CDR3 consists of 12 residues. Unmatched junction bases numbered 2, after V lost 5 bases and J lost 4 bases. Germline CDR1 is GTSNPN and CDR2 is SVGIG (reference sequence). CDR3 bases: TGTGCCTGGGACAGGGTCGGAAACACCATATATTTT. It specifies CAWDRVGNTIYF. Together with reference TRBV30 and TRBJ1-3, the CDR3 gives the full variable domain: SQTIHQWPATLVQPVGSPLSLECTVEGTSNPNLYWYRQAAGRGLQLLFYSVGIGQISSEVPQNLSASRPQDRQFILSSKKLLLSDSGFYLCAWDRVGNTIYFGEGSWLTVV.

This sequence joins TRBV19 and TRBJ2-7; 9 bases are shared with TRBD1. CDR1 LNHDA and CDR2 SQIVND come from the germline V gene (reference sequence). Germline trimming cut 5 bases from V and 7 bases from J; bases unmatched to any gene: 12. This CDR3 has 15 amino acids. The CDR3 spells CASSPARTGAREQYF. Here the CDR3 DNA reads TGTGCCAGTAGTCCCGCCCGGACAGGGGCACGGGAGCAGTACTTC. Looking up the rest from reference TRBV19 and TRBJ2-7 gives the full variable domain: DGGITQSPKYLFRKEGQNVTLSCEQNLNHDAMYWYRQDPGQGLRLIYYSQIVNDFQKGDIAEGYSVSREKKESFPLTVTSAQKNPTAFYLCASSPARTGAREQYFGPGTRLTVT.

The chain employs TRBV19 and TRBJ2-7, with D tentatively TRBD1 (7 bases). This CDR3 has 14 amino acids. Trimming took off 4 bases at V and 3 bases at J, with 13 bases between the two ends. Germline values: CDR1 LNHDA, CDR2 SQIVND (reference sequence). CDR3 nucleotides: TGTGCCAGTAGTAAATCAGGGGGGAACTACGAGCAGTACTTC. Its protein is CASSKSGGNYEQYF.

V and J are TRBV2 and TRBJ1-2; TRBD1 aligns across 7 bases. V trimming: 6 bases; J trimming: 7 bases; junction bases outside the gene matches: 14. Germline V CDR1 and CDR2: SNHLY, FYNNEI. The CDR3 has 15 residues. The CDR3 region is CASSLLETGRSGYTF. The CDR3, as DNA: TGTGCCAGCAGCCTTCTGGAGACAGGGAGGTCTGGCTACACCTTC.

The genes are TRBV5-1 and TRBJ2-2; 11 bases line up with TRBD1. Germline trimming cut 2 bases from V and 6 bases from J; bases unmatched to any gene: 9. Germline V gives CDR1 SGHRS, CDR2 YFSETQ. The CDR3 consists of 17 residues. The CDR3 nucleotides are TGCGCCAGCAGCTTACCGGACAGGGGGCCCCACGCCGGGGAGCTGTTTTTT. It is translated as CASSLPDRGPHAGELFF.

The chain has TRBV14 and TRBJ2-5, with D perhaps matching TRBD2 (5 bases). V was trimmed by 2 bases and J by 5 bases, leaving 18 bases between them. This CDR3 spans 16 amino acids. Germline values: CDR1 SGHDN, CDR2 FVKESK. The CDR3 nucleotides read TGTGCCAGCAGCCAAACGCGGCCCGGAGGTCGGGAGACCCAGTACTTC. This codes for CASSQTRPGGRETQYF.

The chain is built from TRBV5-1 and TRBJ2-1, with 10 bases aligning to TRBD1. Per the germline V gene, CDR1 is SGHRS and CDR2 is YFSETQ. The CDR3 has 14 residues. After removal of 4 bases from V and 8 bases from J, the junction contained 6 bases not matched to a gene. DNA for the CDR3: TGCGCCAGCAGCCCGCGGGACAGGGGAGATGAGCAGTTCTTC. Its translation: CASSPRDRGDEQFF.

The CDR3 loop is CASSSTSGADTQYF. Here the CDR3 DNA reads TGTGCCAGCAGCTCGACTAGCGGGGCAGATACGCAGTATTTT. The V call is TRBV11-3, the J call TRBJ2-3; 11 positions match TRBD2. The junction had 1 base not matched to a gene; V was cut back by 4 bases and J by 4 bases. Germline values: CDR1 SGHNT, CDR2 YENEEA. The CDR3 is 14 amino acids.

The rearrangement links TRBV5-4 to TRBJ2-3, with D unclear. The CDR3 runs 14 residues. Looked up from germline, CDR1 is SGHNT and CDR2 is YYREEE (reference sequence). Trimming stripped 3 bases from V and 0 bases from J, with 8 bases between. The CDR3 loop is CASSSSRSTDTQYF. The CDR3 bases are TGTGCCAGCAGCTCGAGCCGGAGCACAGATACGCAGTATTTT.

V is TRBV19 and J is TRBJ2-7; the match to TRBD1 covers 8 bases. Germline V gene sequence: CDR1 LNHDA, CDR2 SQIVND (reference sequence). CDR3 size: 15 residues. Unmatched junction bases numbered 6, after V lost 5 bases and J lost 0 bases. CDR3 DNA sequence: TGTGCCAGTAGTCGGGGGACAGGTAGCTCCTACGAGCAGTACTTC. Its protein is CASSRGTGSSYEQYF.

The genes are TRBV19 and TRBJ1-1; D is perhaps TRBD1 (6 bases). Germline loops: CDR1 LNHDA, CDR2 SQIVND (reference sequence). This CDR3 contains 14 residues. Trimming shortened V by 7 bases and J by 3 bases, and 15 bases separated the two germline ends. The CDR3 here is CASTTDRLDTEAFF. The CDR3 DNA sequence: TGTGCCAGTACTACTGACAGGTTGGACACTGAAGCTTTCTTT.

The chain combines TRBV10-3 with TRBJ2-5; the match to TRBD2 covers 11 bases. The J segment lost 2 bases and the V segment lost 3 bases, leaving 5 bases of the junction unmatched. CDR3 length: 16 residues. CDR1 ENHRY and CDR2 SYGVKD come from the germline V gene. CDR3 sequence: CAISDQTSGDQETQYF. The DNA of the CDR3 is TGTGCCATCAGTGATCAGACTAGCGGGGATCAAGAGACCCAGTACTTC.

The chain has TRBV30 and TRBJ1-1; D is possibly TRBD1 (6 bases). The CDR3 sequence is 15 residues long. Deletions cut 5 bases from V and 4 bases from J, with 20 bases between. Germline values: CDR1 GTSNPN, CDR2 SVGIG (reference sequence). CDR3 loop: CAWSSGNRAGTEAFF. In nucleotides, the CDR3 is TGTGCCTGGTCCTCGGGCAACAGGGCGGGCACTGAAGCTTTCTTT.